The following is a T cell receptor (beta chain) sequence with its context. Its antigen remains unidentified. There are 16 residues in the CDR3. Trimming stripped 3 bases from V and 1 base from J, with 10 bases between. The germline CDR1 and CDR2 sequences are SNHLY and FYNNEI. The data stem from a study of chemoradiotherapy in HPV16-positive cancers. On the study more broadly: Candidate HPV-specific T-cell clones and common TCR motifs came from functional assays in two HPV16-positive patients. Notes on the study in general: For HPV16-positive patients, expanding HPV-responsive T cells associated with longer recurrence-free survival. Non-HPV-specific T cells did not expand in tumors during treatment, whereas candidate HPV-specific clones and E7-related motifs did.

This table comes from immunoSEQ multiplex PCR, and its TCRdb copy is limited to in-frame clones, with some not included. The sample lists more than 25,000 clones, over 90% occurring once. Sample: blood, taken from a patient who underwent chemoradiotherapy. This TCR derives from a human donor with HPV-associated anogenital cancer. The J gene is TRBJ2-6, the V gene TRBV2; D not certain. The CDR3 DNA is TGTGCCAGCAGTGAGTCCCGGGTTTCTGGGGCCAACGTCCTGACTTTC. It specifies CASSESRVSGANVLTF.